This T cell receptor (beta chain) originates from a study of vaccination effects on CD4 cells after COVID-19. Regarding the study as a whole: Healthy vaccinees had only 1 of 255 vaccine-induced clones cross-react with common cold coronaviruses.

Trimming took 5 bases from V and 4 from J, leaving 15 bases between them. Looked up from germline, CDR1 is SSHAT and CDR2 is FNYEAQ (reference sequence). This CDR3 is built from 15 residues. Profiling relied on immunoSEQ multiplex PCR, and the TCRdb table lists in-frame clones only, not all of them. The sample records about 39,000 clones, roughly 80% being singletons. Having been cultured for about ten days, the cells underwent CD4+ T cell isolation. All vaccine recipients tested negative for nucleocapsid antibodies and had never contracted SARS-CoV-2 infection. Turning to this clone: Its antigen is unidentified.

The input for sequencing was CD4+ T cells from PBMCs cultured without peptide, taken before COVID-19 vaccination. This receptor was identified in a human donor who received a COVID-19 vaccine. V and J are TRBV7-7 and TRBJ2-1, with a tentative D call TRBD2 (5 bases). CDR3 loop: CASSPKLTGYNEQFF. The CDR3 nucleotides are TGTGCCAGCAGCCCGAAACTAACGGGGTACAATGAGCAGTTCTTC.